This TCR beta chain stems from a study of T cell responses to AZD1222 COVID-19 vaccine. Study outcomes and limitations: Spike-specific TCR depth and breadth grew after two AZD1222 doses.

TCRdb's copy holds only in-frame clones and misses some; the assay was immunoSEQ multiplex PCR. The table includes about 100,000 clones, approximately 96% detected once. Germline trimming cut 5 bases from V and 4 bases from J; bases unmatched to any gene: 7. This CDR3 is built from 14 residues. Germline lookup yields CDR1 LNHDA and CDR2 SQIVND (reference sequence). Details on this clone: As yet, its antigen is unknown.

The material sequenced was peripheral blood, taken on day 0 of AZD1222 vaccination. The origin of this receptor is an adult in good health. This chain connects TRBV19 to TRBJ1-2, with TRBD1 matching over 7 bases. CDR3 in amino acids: CASSGGTGAYGYTF. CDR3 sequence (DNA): TGTGCCAGTAGTGGGGGCACAGGGGCCTATGGCTACACCTTC.